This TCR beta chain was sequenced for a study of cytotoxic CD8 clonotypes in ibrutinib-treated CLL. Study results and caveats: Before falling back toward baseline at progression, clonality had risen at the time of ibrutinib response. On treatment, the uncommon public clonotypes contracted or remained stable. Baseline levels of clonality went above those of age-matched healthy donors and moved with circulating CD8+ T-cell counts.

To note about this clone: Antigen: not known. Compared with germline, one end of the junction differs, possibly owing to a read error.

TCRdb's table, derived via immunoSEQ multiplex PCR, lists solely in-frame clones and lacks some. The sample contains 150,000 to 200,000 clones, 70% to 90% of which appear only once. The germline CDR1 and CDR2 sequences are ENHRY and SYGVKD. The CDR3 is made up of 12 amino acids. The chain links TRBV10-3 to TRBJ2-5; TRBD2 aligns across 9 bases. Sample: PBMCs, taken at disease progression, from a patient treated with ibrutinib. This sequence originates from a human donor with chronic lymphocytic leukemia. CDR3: CTITSGQETQYF. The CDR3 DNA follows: TGTACCATCACTAGCGGGCAAGAGACCCAGTACTTC.